These T cell receptor beta chains were read from a single sample in a study of regulatory T cells in long-lasting Graves disease. One entry per CDR3 protein results from TCRdb running MiXCR on the multiplex PCR reads. Found here are hundreds of thousands of distinct CDR3 sequences, under 20% of them singletons; the top ten hold under 20%. The sample was also linked to a second study, of T cells in Graves' hyperthyroidism and ophthalmopathy.

The sequenced sample was peripheral blood mononuclear cells (PBMCs), obtained at new diagnosis, from a patient treated with antithyroid drugs. The origin of the receptors is a woman aged 25 to 45 with Graves disease. Both conserved end residues are part of each CDR3. Fields, in order: clone size, J gene, V gene, D gene, CDR3 DNA, CDR3 protein. A D gene is named only where the DNA matches it firmly. Not every row has a clone size; where given, it reads once, few, many or a size class.

clone size: many
J gene: TRBJ1-2
V gene: TRBV19
D gene: -
CDR3 DNA: TGTGCCAGTACCAAGGGACTCGGCTATGGCTACACCTTC
CDR3 protein: CASTKGLGYGYTF

clone size: few
J gene: TRBJ1-5
V gene: TRBV12-3/TRBV12-4
D gene: TRBD1
CDR3 DNA: TGTGCCAGCAGTTTCCGCCAGGGGGCAGGTCAGCCCCAGCATTTT
CDR3 protein: CASSFRQGAGQPQHF

clone size: -
J gene: TRBJ2-3
V gene: TRBV3-2
D gene: -
CDR3 DNA: TGTGCCAGCAGCTCCCACAGGGAAAGGGTCACAGATACGCAGTATTTT
CDR3 protein: CASSSHRERVTDTQYF

clone size: many
J gene: TRBJ2-1
V gene: TRBV6-1
D gene: -
CDR3 DNA: TGTGCCAGCACCTCAGGAGGGGGCTCCTACAATGAGCAGTTCTTC
CDR3 protein: CASTSGGGSYNEQFF

clone size: -
J gene: TRBJ2-7
V gene: TRBV20-1
D gene: TRBD2
CDR3 DNA: TGCAGTGCTAAGGCAGGGAGGACTAGCGCGTACGAGCAGTACTTC
CDR3 protein: CSAKAGRTSAYEQYF

clone size: many
J gene: TRBJ2-3
V gene: TRBV28
D gene: -
CDR3 DNA: TGTGCCAGCAGTTTTAGAGATACGCAGTATTTT
CDR3 protein: CASSFRDTQYF

clone size: many
J gene: TRBJ1-2
V gene: TRBV12-3/TRBV12-4
D gene: -
CDR3 DNA: TGTGCCAGCACCACTAAACAGGTCCACTATGGCTACACCTTC
CDR3 protein: CASTTKQVHYGYTF

clone size: -
J gene: TRBJ2-2
V gene: TRBV11-3
D gene: -
CDR3 DNA: TGTGCCAGCAGCTTAGCCCGGGAGAACACCGGGGAGCTGTTTTTT
CDR3 protein: CASSLARENTGELFF

clone size: -
J gene: TRBJ2-3
V gene: TRBV7-6
D gene: -
CDR3 DNA: TGTGCCAGCAGCTCTAGCGAGAGTACAGATACGCAGTATTTT
CDR3 protein: CASSSSESTDTQYF

clone size: many
J gene: TRBJ1-1
V gene: TRBV30
D gene: -
CDR3 DNA: TGTGCCTGGAGTGTCTTTATGAACACTGAAGCTTTCTTT
CDR3 protein: CAWSVFMNTEAFF

clone size: few
J gene: TRBJ1-2
V gene: TRBV5-1
D gene: TRBD1
CDR3 DNA: TGCGCCAGCAGCTTACGACAGGGCGAAACGAATAACTATGGCTACACCTTC
CDR3 protein: CASSLRQGETNNYGYTF

clone size: many
J gene: TRBJ1-2
V gene: TRBV5-1
D gene: TRBD1
CDR3 DNA: TGCGCCAGCAGCGGTAGGGACAGTCGGGCTTATGGCTACACCTTC
CDR3 protein: CASSGRDSRAYGYTF

clone size: many
J gene: TRBJ2-1
V gene: TRBV9
D gene: -
CDR3 DNA: TGTGCCAGCAGCCCCCTGAGGGGCCATGAGCAGTTCTTC
CDR3 protein: CASSPLRGHEQFF

clone size: many
J gene: TRBJ2-7
V gene: TRBV29-1
D gene: TRBD2
CDR3 DNA: TGCAGCGTTGAAGATCGGGAGGCCTACGCCTACGAGCAGTACTTC
CDR3 protein: CSVEDREAYAYEQYF

clone size: many
J gene: TRBJ2-1
V gene: TRBV20-1
D gene: TRBD2
CDR3 DNA: TGCAGTGCTAGTTTCGGCGGGAGGGGTTCCTACAATGAGCAGTTCTTC
CDR3 protein: CSASFGGRGSYNEQFF

clone size: many
J gene: TRBJ2-1
V gene: TRBV27
D gene: -
CDR3 DNA: TGTGCCAGCAGTTTATCGGGGGGCGGATGGTATGAGCAGTTCTTC
CDR3 protein: CASSLSGGGWYEQFF

clone size: -
J gene: TRBJ2-2
V gene: TRBV7-6
D gene: TRBD1
CDR3 DNA: TGTGCCAGCAGCACTAGAGGGACAGGGATGGCCGGGGAGCTGTTTTTT
CDR3 protein: CASSTRGTGMAGELFF

clone size: -
J gene: TRBJ2-1
V gene: TRBV28
D gene: TRBD1
CDR3 DNA: TGTGCCAGCAGCCGTGTCGACAGGGCCACCAATGAGCAGTTCTTC
CDR3 protein: CASSRVDRATNEQFF

clone size: few
J gene: TRBJ2-7
V gene: TRBV6-2/TRBV6-3
D gene: TRBD1
CDR3 DNA: TGTGCCAGCAGTTACTCGAGGGGACAGCCTCCCTACGAGCAGTACTTC
CDR3 protein: CASSYSRGQPPYEQYF

clone size: -
J gene: TRBJ2-1
V gene: TRBV10-1
D gene: -
CDR3 DNA: TGCGCCAGCACCCCGGGATACAATGAGCAGTTCTTC
CDR3 protein: CASTPGYNEQFF

clone size: few
J gene: TRBJ1-5
V gene: TRBV6-1
D gene: -
CDR3 DNA: TGTGCCAGCAGTAAGGGGACCGTTTTTTATAGCAATCAGCCCCAGCATTTT
CDR3 protein: CASSKGTVFYSNQPQHF

clone size: few
J gene: TRBJ1-5
V gene: TRBV20-1
D gene: -
CDR3 DNA: TGCAGTGCTAGGGCTACCAATCAGCCCCAGCATTTT
CDR3 protein: CSARATNQPQHF

clone size: -
J gene: TRBJ1-5
V gene: TRBV2
D gene: TRBD1
CDR3 DNA: TGTGCCACCTTGGGGCAGGGGGCGAATCAGCCCCAGCATTTT
CDR3 protein: CATLGQGANQPQHF

clone size: many
J gene: TRBJ2-3
V gene: TRBV3-1
D gene: -
CDR3 DNA: TGTGCCAGCAGCCAACGGGGTTACACAGATACGCAGTATTTT
CDR3 protein: CASSQRGYTDTQYF

clone size: -
J gene: TRBJ1-1
V gene: TRBV18
D gene: -
CDR3 DNA: TGTGCCAGCTCACTTAAAACGGGATCAGGGTCGACCACTGAAGCTTTCTTT
CDR3 protein: CASSLKTGSGSTTEAFF

clone size: many
J gene: TRBJ1-1
V gene: TRBV19
D gene: -
CDR3 DNA: TGTGCCAGTAAGAAGGGGCATTTTAACACTGAAGCTTTCTTT
CDR3 protein: CASKKGHFNTEAFF